This T cell receptor (beta chain) is drawn from a study of follicular helper T cells after annual influenza vaccination. The time point was: 2015-2016 season, 7 days after influenza vaccination. Before and after seasonal inactivated influenza vaccination, adults gave blood for sorting CD4 subsets for sequencing. Each time point used about 35 to 100 mL of blood. The study, taken as a whole, reports: Just 10-20% of cells analyzed had recovered productive TCRB sequences. Most later recoveries of Day 7 ICOS+CD38+ clones were ICOS-CD38- cTfh.

In the case of this clone: Its specificity is not known.

Clones were read by immunoSEQ multiplex PCR, and TCRdb kept only the in-frame ones, dropping some. The data hold just over 7,000 clones, with over 80% observed a single time. Trimming cost V 6 bases and J 4 bases; bases outside gene matches: 4. CDR3 length equals 14 residues. Per germline, CDR1 MNHNY and CDR2 SVGAGI (reference sequence). J is TRBJ1-3 and V is TRBV6-6, with 9 bases that match TRBD1. Sequencing was performed on CXCR5+ CD38- circulating T follicular helper cells from blood, taken 7 days after influenza vaccination. Subset of the sample: circulating Tfh, non-naive CD4+CXCR5+PD-1+ (ICOS+CD38+ or ICOS-CD38-). This receptor was identified in an adult who received the influenza vaccine. The DNA for the CDR3 is TGTGCCAGCAGGGTCGGGACAGGGGGAAACACCATATATTTT. Protein product: CASRVGTGGNTIYF.